What follows are 10 T cell receptor beta chains derived from one specimen sequenced in a study of T cell responses to AZD1222 COVID-19 vaccine. The data were produced by immunoSEQ multiplex PCR, yet TCRdb's version contains in-frame clones alone and is incomplete. The sample holds around 76,000 clones, roughly 84% seen once. Source: peripheral blood, taken on day 0 of AZD1222 vaccination. The receptors here all came from an adult in good health.

The chain has TRBV11-3 and TRBJ2-5, with D hard to call. Trimming stripped 1 base from V and 5 bases from J, with 14 bases between. CDR3 length: 15 residues. From germline, CDR1 is SGHNT and CDR2 YENEEA. The CDR3 protein is CASSLGPVTSETQYF. The CDR3 region has the DNA TGTGCCAGCAGCTTAGGACCCGTCACCTCCGAGACCCAGTACTTC.

The gene calls are TRBV28 and TRBJ1-1; 11 nucleotides line up with TRBD1. Germline CDR1 is MDHEN and CDR2 is SYDVKM. The CDR3 sequence is 14 residues long. The junction had 4 bases not matched to a gene; V was cut back by 3 bases and J by 7 bases. The CDR3 DNA reads TGTGCCAGCAGTTTGGGGACAGGGGGGTTTGAAGCTTTCTTT. Protein: CASSLGTGGFEAFF.

The gene calls are TRBV28 and TRBJ2-1; TRBD2 matches 7 bases. The trim removed 3 bases at V and 0 bases at J, leaving 5 bases unmatched. Looked up from germline, CDR1 is MDHEN and CDR2 is SYDVKM. The CDR3 extends over 16 amino acids. In nucleotides, the CDR3 is TGTGCCAGCAGTTTGGGCGGGGGACGCTCCTACAATGAGCAGTTCTTC. Protein: CASSLGGGRSYNEQFF.

The chain uses TRBV9 and TRBJ1-2; a possible D gene is TRBD1 (5 bases). The CDR3 totals 12 residues. The ends were cut back, 4 bases at V and 4 bases at J, with 8 bases in the middle. Germline lookup yields CDR1 SGDLS and CDR2 YYNGEE. The CDR3 region is CASSSGGYGYTF. The CDR3 nucleotides are TGTGCCAGCAGCTCCGGGGGCTATGGCTACACCTTC.

The CDR3 is CASSLNNRDEQYF. The CDR3 bases are TGTGCCAGCAGTTTAAACAACAGGGACGAGCAGTACTTC. The chain links TRBV12-3 or TRBV12-4 to TRBJ2-7, with D tentatively TRBD1 (6 bases). V was pared by 2 bases and J by 5 bases, with 10 bases between. This CDR3 is built from 13 residues.

This chain links TRBV5-1 with TRBJ1-2, with 11 bases aligning to TRBD1. V trimming: 3 bases; J trimming: 4 bases; junction bases outside the gene matches: 2. Germline values: CDR1 SGHRS, CDR2 YFSETQ. The CDR3 length is 14 residues. CDR3 bases: TGCGCCAGCAGCTCCGGACAGGGGGCCTATGGCTACACCTTC. Translation: CASSSGQGAYGYTF.

V is TRBV2 and J is TRBJ1-5; D not resolved. CDR1 SNHLY and CDR2 FYNNEI come from the germline V gene. The CDR3 has 14 amino acids. Trimming cost V 8 bases and J 7 bases, with 18 bases left between them. In DNA, the CDR3 is TGTGCCAGCTCGAGAGAGGGCCTTGGACAGCCCCAGCATTTT. Amino acids: CASSREGLGQPQHF.

The chain has TRBV7-2 and TRBJ1-2, with D perhaps matching TRBD1 (6 bases). CDR3 size: 15 residues. Trimming removed 0 bases from V and 0 bases from J, with 8 bases in between. CDR1 and CDR2 from the germline V gene are SGHTA and FQGNSA. Here the CDR3 DNA reads TGTGCCAGCAGCTTAGCGACAGGATCTAACTATGGCTACACCTTC. It specifies CASSLATGSNYGYTF.

The chain is built from TRBV9 and TRBJ1-1; the D gene is possibly TRBD1 (5 bases). The CDR3 has 15 residues. The V end was cut by 3 bases, the J end by 4 bases, with 16 bases between. The germline gives CDR1 SGDLS, CDR2 YYNGEE. The CDR3 is CASSAYQGEVTEAFF. Here the CDR3 DNA reads TGTGCCAGCAGCGCGTATCAAGGGGAGGTCACTGAAGCTTTCTTT.

The gene calls are TRBV6-5 and TRBJ1-5; TRBD1 might be the D (6 bases). V dropped 6 bases and J dropped 1 base, with 13 bases sitting between them. Germline V gene sequence: CDR1 MNHEY, CDR2 SVGAGI. This CDR3 has 15 amino acids. In nucleotides, the CDR3 is TGTGCCAGCAGGAGGGGGGGTGAAAGCAATCAGCCCCAGCATTTT. It is translated as CASRRGGESNQPQHF.